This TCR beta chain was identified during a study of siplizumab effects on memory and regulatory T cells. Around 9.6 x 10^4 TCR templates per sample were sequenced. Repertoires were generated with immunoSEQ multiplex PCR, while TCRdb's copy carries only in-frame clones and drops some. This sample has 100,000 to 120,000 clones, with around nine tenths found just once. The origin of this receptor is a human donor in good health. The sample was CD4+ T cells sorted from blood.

The CDR3 sequence: CATSRDIGVSGGTEAFF. The CDR3 nucleotides are TGTGCCACCAGCAGAGATATAGGCGTCTCCGGGGGGACTGAAGCTTTCTTT. V gene TRBV15 combines with J gene TRBJ1-1; a possible D gene is TRBD1 (5 bases). Trimming pared 0 bases from V and 5 bases from J, leaving 19 bases between. Germline loops: CDR1 LNHNV, CDR2 YYDKDF (reference sequence). The CDR3 runs 17 residues.